Below, one TCR beta chain is given with its context. The germline CDR1 and CDR2 sequences are SGHTA and FQGTGA. The V and J ends lost 2 bases and 2 bases respectively, with 9 bases between them. This CDR3 comprises 14 residues. In the original analysis: Amplification of reference gene primers provided the estimated nucleated cell counts. The repertoire was sequenced with immunoSEQ multiplex PCR; TCRdb's copy has only in-frame clones and lacks some. The V and J calls and clone size were taken over from that table, and D and trimming were inferred from the DNA. The profile shows under 250,000 clones, 80% to 85% of them singletons. The data belong to a study of blood T cell repertoires in COVID-19. The overall study: The origin of the acute and convalescent COVID-19 samples was the United States, Italy and Spain. PBMCs, B-cell-depleted T cells, or T cells were the source of the cDNA or gDNA that made up the material.

The clonotype originates from a man in his fifties or sixties with active or convalescent COVID-19. Sample: peripheral blood. V usage is TRBV7-3 and J usage is TRBJ1-1; D possibly corresponds to TRBD1 (6 bases). The CDR3 sequence is CASSLGGANTEAFF. CDR3 coding DNA: TGTGCCAGCAGCTTAGGGGGGGCTAACACTGAAGCTTTCTTT.